This entry describes one T cell receptor (beta chain). This record belongs to a study of blood T cell repertoires in COVID-19. Study information: Collection of acute and convalescent COVID-19 samples took place in the United States, Italy and Spain.

This table comes from immunoSEQ multiplex PCR, and its TCRdb copy is limited to in-frame clones, with some not included. The sample has 400,000 to 450,000 clones; about nine tenths are singletons. The receptor's source is a woman in her twenties or thirties with active or convalescent COVID-19. What was sequenced was peripheral blood.

The CDR3 coding sequence is TGTGCCAGCAGTGAATCCACCGGGGGACAGACCTATGGCTACACCTTC. Its protein product is CASSESTGGQTYGYTF. The chain employs TRBV6-1 and TRBJ1-2; 7 nucleotides match TRBD1. This CDR3 is 16 amino acids long. Germline V CDR1 and CDR2: MNHNS, SASEGT. V trimming: 2 bases; J trimming: 4 bases; junction bases outside the gene matches: 10.